Listed below are T cell receptor beta chains from one sample, sequenced in a study of CD8+ T cells in alopecia areata. The table came from immunoSEQ multiplex PCR; TCRdb's copy has only in-frame clones and leaves some out. Of a few hundred thousand clones in the sample, under 70% were seen once. The source material was CD4+ T cells sorted from blood, sampled at week 44, from a patient treated with tofacitinib. The origin of the receptors is a human donor with alopecia areata. Each CDR3 is given with its conserved first and last residue. A D gene is named only where the DNA matches it firmly. The size of a clone is reported for some rows only, either as once, few or many, or as a class for expanded clones.

cdr3_nt | cdr3_aa | j_call | cdr3_length | v_call | d_call | clone_size
TGTGCCAGCAGCTCACGGACTGGGGTTCCCACAGATACGCAGTATTTT | CASSSRTGVPTDTQYF | TRBJ2-3 | 16 | TRBV7-2 | NA | few
TGCAGCGTTAGAACCGGTCCGGCGAACACCGGGGAGCTGTTTTTT | CSVRTGPANTGELFF | TRBJ2-2 | 15 | TRBV29-1 | NA | NA
TGCGCCAGCAGCTTGTCCTGGGGTGAAAAACTGTTTTTT | CASSLSWGEKLFF | TRBJ1-4 | 13 | TRBV5-1 | NA | NA
TGCGCCAGCAGCTTACTGCCAAACCTGGGGACCGAGCAGTACTTC | CASSLLPNLGTEQYF | TRBJ2-7 | 15 | TRBV5-1 | NA | NA
TGCGCCAGCAGCACGGACGGGGACTATGGCTACACCTTC | CASSTDGDYGYTF | TRBJ1-2 | 13 | TRBV4-1 | NA | NA
TGTGCCAGCAGCCTACCGACAGGGAGAAACAATCAGCCCCAGCATTTT | CASSLPTGRNNQPQHF | TRBJ1-5 | 16 | TRBV7-2 | TRBD1 | few
TGTGCCAGCATCAACGGGAGGGTTGCCGGGGAGCTGTTTTTT | CASINGRVAGELFF | TRBJ2-2 | 14 | TRBV2 | TRBD2 | few
TGTGCCATCAGTGAGGCTAGCGGGTTTCGGGATACGCAGTATTTT | CAISEASGFRDTQYF | TRBJ2-3 | 15 | TRBV10-3 | TRBD2 | NA
TGCAGCGCCCTAGTAGCTGGCATACAAGAGACCCAGTACTTC | CSALVAGIQETQYF | TRBJ2-5 | 14 | TRBV29-1 | NA | NA
TGCAGCGTTAGGCTCTCAGATACGCAGTATTTT | CSVRLSDTQYF | TRBJ2-3 | 11 | TRBV29-1 | NA | NA
TGTGCCAGTAGTATACTCACAGAAAATCAGCCCCAGCATTTT | CASSILTENQPQHF | TRBJ1-5 | 14 | TRBV19 | NA | NA
TGTGCCAGCAGCTCCGGGGAGGATACGCAGTATTTT | CASSSGEDTQYF | TRBJ2-3 | 12 | TRBV5-6 | NA | few
TGTGCCAGCAAGAGGACTCCTGAGGGCAATCAGCCCCAGCATTTT | CASKRTPEGNQPQHF | TRBJ1-5 | 15 | TRBV27 | NA | NA
TGCAGCGTCCTAGAAACGGGGGCGGGGAAGACCCAGTACTTC | CSVLETGAGKTQYF | TRBJ2-5 | 14 | TRBV29-1 | NA | NA
TGCGCCAGCAGCCTACTAGCGGGCGGCTCCTACGAGCAGTACTTC | CASSLLAGGSYEQYF | TRBJ2-7 | 15 | TRBV5-1 | TRBD2 | NA
TGTGCCAGCAGTTTAAATGGCTACAATGAGCAGTTCTTC | CASSLNGYNEQFF | TRBJ2-1 | 13 | TRBV27 | NA | NA
TGTGCCAGTAGTATAGATAGACGCGAGACCCAGTACTTC | CASSIDRRETQYF | TRBJ2-5 | 13 | TRBV19 | NA | NA
TGTGCCAGCAACTTGACACAGTTTAATGAAAAACTGTTTTTT | CASNLTQFNEKLFF | TRBJ1-4 | 14 | TRBV7-6 | NA | NA
TGTGCCAGCAGTTTATTGGACGGGACTGAAGCTTTCTTT | CASSLLDGTEAFF | TRBJ1-1 | 13 | TRBV27 | NA | NA
TGTGCCAGCACTCCCTCGGTATCCTACGAGCAGTACTTC | CASTPSVSYEQYF | TRBJ2-7 | 13 | TRBV2 | NA | NA
TGTGCCAGCAGTGAGGTTGTCGTCCAGTCCAACTATGGCTACACCTTC | CASSEVVVQSNYGYTF | TRBJ1-2 | 16 | TRBV2 | NA | few
TGCGCCAGCAGCCCGGTGACAGGGGGCTACGAGCAGTACTTC | CASSPVTGGYEQYF | TRBJ2-7 | 14 | TRBV5-1 | TRBD1 | NA
TGTGCCAGCAGCAGACAGGGGTCTGTAGAGACCCAGTACTTC | CASSRQGSVETQYF | TRBJ2-5 | 14 | TRBV2 | TRBD1 | NA
TGCAGCACCTCCGAGGGGGGAAAAGTATATGGCTACACCTTC | CSTSEGGKVYGYTF | TRBJ1-2 | 14 | TRBV29-1 | NA | NA
TGTGCCAGCAGCTTACCAGGGCTCGAGCAGTACTTC | CASSLPGLEQYF | TRBJ2-7 | 12 | TRBV7-2 | NA | few
TGTGCCAGTAGCATCTGGGGGACAGATCAGCCCCAGCATTTT | CASSIWGTDQPQHF | TRBJ1-5 | 14 | TRBV19 | TRBD1 | NA
TGTGCCAGCAAGTCAGGACTAGCATACTACGAGCAGTACTTC | CASKSGLAYYEQYF | TRBJ2-7 | 14 | TRBV2 | TRBD2 | NA
TGCGCCAGCACCCCGGACGGGGAGACCCAGTACTTC | CASTPDGETQYF | TRBJ2-5 | 12 | TRBV5-1 | NA | few
TGTGCCAGCACCCCCGCGACAGGCTACGAGCAGTACTTC | CASTPATGYEQYF | TRBJ2-7 | 13 | TRBV25-1 | NA | NA